Given below is one T cell receptor beta chain in context. Antigen unknown. The data belong to a study of identical twins. The study, taken as a whole, reports: Modelling approaches yielded underestimates of out-of-frame TCR alpha sharing between monozygotic twins. Twins shared beta out-of-frame sequences in excess, but this excess was weaker. The same donors were not followed; conclusions instead depended on cross-sectional statistical analysis.

The authors used template switching to add a universal primer site and gave cDNA unique molecular identifiers. Each CDR3 protein is one row after TCRdb ran MiXCR on the 5' RACE reads. The repertoire holds about 490,000 distinct CDR3 sequences, with 13% to 15% as singletons. CDR1 and CDR2 from the germline V gene are KGHDR and SFDVKD. Deletions cut 1 base from V and 6 bases from J, with 15 bases between. This CDR3 is 16 amino acids long. The same sample was also studied in work on yellow fever vaccine responses in identical twins.

This TCR derives from a woman aged 18 to 35 in good health. Material: CD4+ T cells sorted from blood. This chain connects TRBV24-1 to TRBJ2-1; D is perhaps TRBD1 or TRBD2 (5 bases each). This CDR3 reads CATSDFNQGPPNEQFF. The CDR3 DNA sequence: TGTGCCACCAGTGATTTTAACCAGGGACCTCCCAATGAGCAGTTCTTC.